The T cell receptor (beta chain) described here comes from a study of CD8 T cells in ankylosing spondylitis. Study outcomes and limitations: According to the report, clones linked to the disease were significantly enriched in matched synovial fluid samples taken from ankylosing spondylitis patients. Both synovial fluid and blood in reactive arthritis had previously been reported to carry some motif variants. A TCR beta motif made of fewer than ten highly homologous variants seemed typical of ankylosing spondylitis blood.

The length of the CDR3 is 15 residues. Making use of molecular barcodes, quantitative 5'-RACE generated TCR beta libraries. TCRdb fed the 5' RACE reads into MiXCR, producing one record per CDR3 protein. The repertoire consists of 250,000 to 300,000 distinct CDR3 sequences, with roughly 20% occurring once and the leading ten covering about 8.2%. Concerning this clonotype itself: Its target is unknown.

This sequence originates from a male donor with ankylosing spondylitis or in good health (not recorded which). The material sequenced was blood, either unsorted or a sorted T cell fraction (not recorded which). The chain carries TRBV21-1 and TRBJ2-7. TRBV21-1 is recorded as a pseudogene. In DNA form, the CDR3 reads TGTGCCAGCAGCAATGTGTTAAGCTTACTTTACGAGCAGTACGTC. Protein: CASSNVLSLLYEQYV.